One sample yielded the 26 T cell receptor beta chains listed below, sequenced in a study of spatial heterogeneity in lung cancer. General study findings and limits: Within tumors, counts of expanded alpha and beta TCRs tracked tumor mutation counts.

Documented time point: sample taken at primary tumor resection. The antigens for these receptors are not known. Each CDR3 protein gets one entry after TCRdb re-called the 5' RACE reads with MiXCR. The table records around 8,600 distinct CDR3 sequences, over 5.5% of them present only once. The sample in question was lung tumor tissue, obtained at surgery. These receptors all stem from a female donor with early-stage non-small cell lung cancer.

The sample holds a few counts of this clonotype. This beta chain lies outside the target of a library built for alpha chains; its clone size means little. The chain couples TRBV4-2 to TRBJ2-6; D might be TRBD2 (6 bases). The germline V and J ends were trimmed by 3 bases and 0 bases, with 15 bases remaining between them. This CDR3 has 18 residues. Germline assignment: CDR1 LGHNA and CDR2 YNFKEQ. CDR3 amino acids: CASSHHGGDPSGANVLTF. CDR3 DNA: TGTGCCAGCAGCCACCATGGCGGGGACCCCTCTGGGGCCAACGTCCTGACTTTC.

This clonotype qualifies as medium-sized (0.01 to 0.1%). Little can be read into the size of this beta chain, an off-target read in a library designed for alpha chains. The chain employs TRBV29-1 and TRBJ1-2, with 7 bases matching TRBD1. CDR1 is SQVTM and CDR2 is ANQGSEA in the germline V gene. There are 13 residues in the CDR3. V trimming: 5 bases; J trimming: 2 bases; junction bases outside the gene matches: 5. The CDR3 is CSVLGGQNYGYTF. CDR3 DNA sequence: TGCAGCGTTTTAGGGGGCCAAAACTATGGCTACACCTTC.

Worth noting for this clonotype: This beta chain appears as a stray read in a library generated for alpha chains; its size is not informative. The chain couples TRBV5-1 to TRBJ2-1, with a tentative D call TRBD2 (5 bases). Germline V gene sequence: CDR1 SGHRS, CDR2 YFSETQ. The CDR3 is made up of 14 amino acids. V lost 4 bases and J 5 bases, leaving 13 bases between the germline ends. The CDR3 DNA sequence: TGCGCCAGCAGCCTACTAGACAACCACAATGAGCAGTTCTTC. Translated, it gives CASSLLDNHNEQFF.

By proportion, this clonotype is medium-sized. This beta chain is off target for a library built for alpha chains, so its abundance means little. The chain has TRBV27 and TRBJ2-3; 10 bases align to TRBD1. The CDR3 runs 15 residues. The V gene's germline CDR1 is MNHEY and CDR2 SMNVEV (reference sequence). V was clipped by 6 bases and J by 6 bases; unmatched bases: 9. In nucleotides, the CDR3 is TGTGCCAGCAGCGGAGCGGGGACAGGGGAGGATACGCAGTATTTT. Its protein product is CASSGAGTGEDTQYF.

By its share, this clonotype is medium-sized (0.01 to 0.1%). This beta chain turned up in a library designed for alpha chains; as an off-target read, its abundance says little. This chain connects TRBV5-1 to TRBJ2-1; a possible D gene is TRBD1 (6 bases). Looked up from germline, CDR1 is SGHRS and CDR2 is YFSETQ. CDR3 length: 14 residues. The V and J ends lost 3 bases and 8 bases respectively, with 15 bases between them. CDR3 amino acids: CASSWGHSVDEQFF. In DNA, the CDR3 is TGCGCCAGCAGCTGGGGACACTCGGTAGATGAGCAGTTCTTC.

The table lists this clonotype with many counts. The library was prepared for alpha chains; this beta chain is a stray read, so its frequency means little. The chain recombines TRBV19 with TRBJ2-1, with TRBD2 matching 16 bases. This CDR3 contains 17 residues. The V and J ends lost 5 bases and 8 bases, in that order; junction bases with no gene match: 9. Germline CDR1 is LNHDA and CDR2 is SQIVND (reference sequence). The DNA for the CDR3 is TGTGCCAGTAGTGCAGAGAGTGGGACTAGCGGGAGGGATGAGCAGTTCTTC. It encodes CASSAESGTSGRDEQFF.

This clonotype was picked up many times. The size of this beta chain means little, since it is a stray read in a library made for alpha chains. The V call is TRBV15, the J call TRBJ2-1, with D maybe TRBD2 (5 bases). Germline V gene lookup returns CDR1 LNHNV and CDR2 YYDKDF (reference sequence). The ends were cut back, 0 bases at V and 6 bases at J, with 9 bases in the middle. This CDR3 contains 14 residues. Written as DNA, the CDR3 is TGTGCCACCAGCAGAGAGACGGGGTTCAATGAGCAGTTCTTC. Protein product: CATSRETGFNEQFF.

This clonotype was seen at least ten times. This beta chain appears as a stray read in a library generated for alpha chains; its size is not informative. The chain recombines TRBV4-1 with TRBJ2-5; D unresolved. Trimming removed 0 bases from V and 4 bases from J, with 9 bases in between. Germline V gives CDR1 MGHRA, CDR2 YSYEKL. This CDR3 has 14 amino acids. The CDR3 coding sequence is TGCGCCAGCAGCCAAGATTACGGTGGAGAGACCCAGTACTTC. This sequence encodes CASSQDYGGETQYF.

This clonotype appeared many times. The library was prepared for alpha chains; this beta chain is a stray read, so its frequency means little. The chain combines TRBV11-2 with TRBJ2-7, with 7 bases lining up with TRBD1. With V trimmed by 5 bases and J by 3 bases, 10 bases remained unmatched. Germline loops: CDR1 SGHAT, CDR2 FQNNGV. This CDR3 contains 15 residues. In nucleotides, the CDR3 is TGTGCCAGCAGCCCGCACGGACAGGTTAACTACGAGCAGTACTTC. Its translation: CASSPHGQVNYEQYF.

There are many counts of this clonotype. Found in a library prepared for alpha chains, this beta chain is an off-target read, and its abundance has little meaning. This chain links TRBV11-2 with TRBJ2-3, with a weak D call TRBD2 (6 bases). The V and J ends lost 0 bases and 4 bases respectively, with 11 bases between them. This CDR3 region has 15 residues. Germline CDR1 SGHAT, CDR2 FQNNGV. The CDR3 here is CASSLDVIAADTQYF. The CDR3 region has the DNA TGTGCCAGCAGCTTAGATGTGATAGCGGCAGATACGCAGTATTTT.

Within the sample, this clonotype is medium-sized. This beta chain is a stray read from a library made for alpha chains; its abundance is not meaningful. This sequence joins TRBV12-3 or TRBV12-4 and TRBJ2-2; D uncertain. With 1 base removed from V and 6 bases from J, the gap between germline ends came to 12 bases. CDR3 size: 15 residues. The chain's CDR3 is CASSLGGQVAGELFF. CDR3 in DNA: TGTGCCAGCAGTTTAGGGGGTCAGGTAGCCGGGGAGCTGTTTTTT.

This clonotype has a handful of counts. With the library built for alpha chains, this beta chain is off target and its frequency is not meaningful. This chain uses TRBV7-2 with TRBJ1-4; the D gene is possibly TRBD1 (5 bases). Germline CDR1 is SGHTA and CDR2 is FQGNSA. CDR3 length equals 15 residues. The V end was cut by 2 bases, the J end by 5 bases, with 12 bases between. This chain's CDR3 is CASSLTGPRNEKLFF. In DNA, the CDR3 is TGTGCCAGCAGCTTAACGGGGCCGCGAAATGAAAAACTGTTTTTT.

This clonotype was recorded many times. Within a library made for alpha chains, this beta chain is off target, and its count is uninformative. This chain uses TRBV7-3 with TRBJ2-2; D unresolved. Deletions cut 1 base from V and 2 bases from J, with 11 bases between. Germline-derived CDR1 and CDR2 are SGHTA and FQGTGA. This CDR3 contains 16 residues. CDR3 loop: CASSLSPGLNTGELFF. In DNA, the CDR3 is TGTGCCAGCAGCTTAAGTCCAGGTTTAAACACCGGGGAGCTGTTTTTT.

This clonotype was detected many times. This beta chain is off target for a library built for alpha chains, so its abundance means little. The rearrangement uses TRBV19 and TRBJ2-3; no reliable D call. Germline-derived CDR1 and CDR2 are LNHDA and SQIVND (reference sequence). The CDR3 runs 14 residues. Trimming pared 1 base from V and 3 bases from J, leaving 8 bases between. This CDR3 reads CASSIVSRTDTQYF. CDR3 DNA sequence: TGTGCCAGTAGTATAGTGTCTAGGACAGATACGCAGTATTTT.

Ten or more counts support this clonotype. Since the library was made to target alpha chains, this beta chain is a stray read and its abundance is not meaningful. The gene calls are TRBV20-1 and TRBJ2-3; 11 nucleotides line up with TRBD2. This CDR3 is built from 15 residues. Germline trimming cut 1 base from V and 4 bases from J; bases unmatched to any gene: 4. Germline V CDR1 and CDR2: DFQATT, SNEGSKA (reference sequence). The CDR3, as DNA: TGCAGTGCTAGAGTACTAGCGGGAGCTCCAGATACGCAGTATTTT. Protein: CSARVLAGAPDTQYF.

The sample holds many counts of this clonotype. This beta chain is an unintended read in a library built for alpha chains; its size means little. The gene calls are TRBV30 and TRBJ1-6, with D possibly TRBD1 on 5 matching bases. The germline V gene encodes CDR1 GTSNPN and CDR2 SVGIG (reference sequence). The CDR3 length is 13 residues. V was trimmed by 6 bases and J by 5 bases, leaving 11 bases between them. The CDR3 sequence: CACTGGNNSPLHF. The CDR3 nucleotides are TGTGCCTGTACAGGAGGCAATAATTCACCCCTCCACTTT.

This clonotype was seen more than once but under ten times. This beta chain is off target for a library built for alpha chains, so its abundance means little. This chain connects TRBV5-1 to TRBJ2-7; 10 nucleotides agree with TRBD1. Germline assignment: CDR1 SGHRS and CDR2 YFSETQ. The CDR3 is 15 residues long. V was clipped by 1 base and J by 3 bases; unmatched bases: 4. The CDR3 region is CASSLSGQGFYEQYF. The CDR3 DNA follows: TGCGCCAGCAGCTTGTCGGGACAGGGGTTCTACGAGCAGTACTTC.

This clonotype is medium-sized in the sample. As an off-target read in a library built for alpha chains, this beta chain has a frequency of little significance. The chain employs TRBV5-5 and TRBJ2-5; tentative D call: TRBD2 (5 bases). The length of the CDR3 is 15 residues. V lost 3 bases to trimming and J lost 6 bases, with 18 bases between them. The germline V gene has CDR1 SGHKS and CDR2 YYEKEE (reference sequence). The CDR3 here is CASSSGLDELQTQYF. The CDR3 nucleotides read TGTGCCAGCAGCTCCGGACTGGACGAATTGCAGACCCAGTACTTC.

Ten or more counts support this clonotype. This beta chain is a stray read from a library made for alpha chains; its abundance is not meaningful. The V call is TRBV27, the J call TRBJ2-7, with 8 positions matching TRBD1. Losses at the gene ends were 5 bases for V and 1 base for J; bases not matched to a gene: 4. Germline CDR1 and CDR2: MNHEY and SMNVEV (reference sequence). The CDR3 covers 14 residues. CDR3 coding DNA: TGTGCCAGCAGTCTCAGGGGGCCATCCTACGAGCAGTACTTC. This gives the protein CASSLRGPSYEQYF.

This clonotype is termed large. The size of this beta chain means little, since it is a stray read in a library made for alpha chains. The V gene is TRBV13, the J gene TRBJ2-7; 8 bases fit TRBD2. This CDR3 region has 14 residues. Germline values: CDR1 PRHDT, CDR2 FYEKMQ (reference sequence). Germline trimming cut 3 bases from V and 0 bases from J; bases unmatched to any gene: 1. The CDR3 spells CASSLSGSSYEQYF. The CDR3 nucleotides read TGTGCCAGCAGCTTGAGCGGGAGCTCCTACGAGCAGTACTTC.

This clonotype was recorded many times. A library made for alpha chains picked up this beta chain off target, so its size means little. The CDR3 DNA follows: TGCGCCAGCAGCATGAGGCCGGGGGCGAACACCGGGGAGCTGTTTTTT. This translates into CASSMRPGANTGELFF. The chain employs TRBV5-1 and TRBJ2-2, with a tentative D call TRBD2 (6 bases). The germline CDR1 and CDR2 sequences are SGHRS and YFSETQ. The CDR3 is 16 amino acids. V lost 4 bases and J lost 0, with 13 bases in between.

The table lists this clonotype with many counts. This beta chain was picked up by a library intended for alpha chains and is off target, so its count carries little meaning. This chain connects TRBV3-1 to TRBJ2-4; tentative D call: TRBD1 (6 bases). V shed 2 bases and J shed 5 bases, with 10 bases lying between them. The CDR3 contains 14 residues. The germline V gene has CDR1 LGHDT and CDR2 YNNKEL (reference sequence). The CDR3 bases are TGTGCCAGCAGCCAAACCGGGACACAAAACATTCAGTACTTC. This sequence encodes CASSQTGTQNIQYF.

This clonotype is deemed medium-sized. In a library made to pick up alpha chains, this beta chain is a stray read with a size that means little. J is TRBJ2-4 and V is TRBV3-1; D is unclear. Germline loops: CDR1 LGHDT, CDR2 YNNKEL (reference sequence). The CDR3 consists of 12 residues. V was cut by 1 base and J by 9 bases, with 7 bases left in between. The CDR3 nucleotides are TGTGCCAGCAGCCAAGTGTTGGGCATTCAGTACTTC. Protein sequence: CASSQVLGIQYF.

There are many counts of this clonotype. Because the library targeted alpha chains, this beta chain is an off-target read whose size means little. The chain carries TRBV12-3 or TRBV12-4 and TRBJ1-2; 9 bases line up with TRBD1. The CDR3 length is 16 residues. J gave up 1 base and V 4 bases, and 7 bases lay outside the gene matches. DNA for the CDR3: TGTGCCAGCAGTTACGCCCAGGGACAGGGTAACTATGGCTACACCTTC. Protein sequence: CASSYAQGQGNYGYTF.

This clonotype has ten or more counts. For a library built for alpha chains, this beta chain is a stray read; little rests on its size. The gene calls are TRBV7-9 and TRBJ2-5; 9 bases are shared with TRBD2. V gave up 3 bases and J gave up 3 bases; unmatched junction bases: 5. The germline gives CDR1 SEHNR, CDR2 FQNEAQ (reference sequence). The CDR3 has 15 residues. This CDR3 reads CASSLVAGAKETQYF. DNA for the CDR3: TGTGCCAGCAGCTTGGTAGCGGGAGCGAAAGAGACCCAGTACTTC. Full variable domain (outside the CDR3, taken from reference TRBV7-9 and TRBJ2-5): DTGVSQNPRHKITKRGQNVTFRCDPISEHNRLYWYRQTLGQGPEFLTYFQNEAQLEKSRLLSDRFSAERPKGSFSTLEIQRTEQGDSAMYLCASSLVAGAKETQYFGPGTRLLVL.

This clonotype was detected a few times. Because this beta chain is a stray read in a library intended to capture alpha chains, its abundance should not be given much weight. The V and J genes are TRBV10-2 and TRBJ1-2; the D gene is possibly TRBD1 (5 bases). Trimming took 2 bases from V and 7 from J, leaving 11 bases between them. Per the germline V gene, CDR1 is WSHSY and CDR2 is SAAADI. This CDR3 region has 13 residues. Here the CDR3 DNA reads TGCGCCAGCAGTGAGCTAGGGGCGGGTGGCTACACCTTC. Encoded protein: CASSELGAGGYTF.